This TCR beta chain was recorded in a study of prognosis after radiotherapy for stage I lung cancer. Germline V gene lookup returns CDR1 LNHDA and CDR2 SQIVND (reference sequence). The CDR3 runs to 13 residues. The V end lost 4 bases, the J end lost 3 bases, and 7 bases lay between the germline ends. This clonotype was counted many times. From genomic DNA, TCR beta CDR3 was amplified by two-round multiplex PCR. With primers specific to each TRBV and TRBJ gene, the first-round PCR was performed. MiXCR, run by TCRdb on the multiplex PCR reads, gives a single entry per CDR3 protein. The table shows around 60,000 distinct CDR3 sequences, with approximately 25% occurring only once.

This sequence originates from a donor aged 50 or older with non-small cell lung cancer. The sample in question was PBMCs, obtained before or after stereotactic body radiation therapy (not recorded which). The rearrangement joins TRBV19 to TRBJ1-3; D gene ambiguous. CDR3 region: CASSTRLGNTIYF. The CDR3 nucleotides read TGTGCCAGTAGTACCCGGCTTGGAAACACCATATATTTT.